A selection of T cell receptor beta chains follows, all from one sample in a study of T-cell reconstitution after alpha-beta-depleted transplantation in children. TCRdb re-called the PCR reads through MiXCR, storing one row per CDR3 protein. The data show nearly 350,000 distinct CDR3 sequences, with around 16% seen just once and around 38% held by the top ten. Specimen: PBMCs, mostly from graft donor cells, collected 360 days after TCRalphabeta/CD19-depleted stem cell transplant. These receptors were collected from a male patient between 2 and 10 years old who had a stem cell transplant for acute lymphoblastic leukemia, so the T cells may come from the graft donor. The CDR3 runs from the conserved cysteine through the conserved F or W. The order of the fields is J gene, V gene, CDR3 protein.

J: TRBJ2-3; V: TRBV30; CDR3: CAWSVRTASTDTQYF
J: TRBJ1-1; V: TRBV29-1; CDR3: CSAGTEAFF
J: TRBJ2-3; V: TRBV20-1; CDR3: CSAREGRDTQYF
J: TRBJ2-7; V: TRBV7-2; CDR3: CASSLGDPPYEQYF
J: TRBJ2-5; V: TRBV5-4; CDR3: CASSPKREGFSETQYF
J: TRBJ2-7; V: TRBV10-3; CDR3: CATAAGFRTSGRWAYEQYF
J: TRBJ1-1; V: TRBV10-3; CDR3: CAISEGVNTEAFF
J: TRBJ2-1; V: TRBV28; CDR3: CASAAGGSYNEQFF
J: TRBJ1-5; V: TRBV7-9; CDR3: CASSLGGGNQPQHF
J: TRBJ1-2; V: TRBV10-3; CDR3: CAISDIGAGTANYGYTF
J: TRBJ2-7; V: TRBV4-1; CDR3: CASSQEGTYDPYEQYF
J: TRBJ2-1; V: TRBV5-6; CDR3: CASSLERGYNEQFF
J: TRBJ1-4; V: TRBV6-5; CDR3: CASSYRARSNEKLFF
J: TRBJ1-2; V: TRBV6-2/TRBV6-3; CDR3: CASSRGTPNLYGYTF